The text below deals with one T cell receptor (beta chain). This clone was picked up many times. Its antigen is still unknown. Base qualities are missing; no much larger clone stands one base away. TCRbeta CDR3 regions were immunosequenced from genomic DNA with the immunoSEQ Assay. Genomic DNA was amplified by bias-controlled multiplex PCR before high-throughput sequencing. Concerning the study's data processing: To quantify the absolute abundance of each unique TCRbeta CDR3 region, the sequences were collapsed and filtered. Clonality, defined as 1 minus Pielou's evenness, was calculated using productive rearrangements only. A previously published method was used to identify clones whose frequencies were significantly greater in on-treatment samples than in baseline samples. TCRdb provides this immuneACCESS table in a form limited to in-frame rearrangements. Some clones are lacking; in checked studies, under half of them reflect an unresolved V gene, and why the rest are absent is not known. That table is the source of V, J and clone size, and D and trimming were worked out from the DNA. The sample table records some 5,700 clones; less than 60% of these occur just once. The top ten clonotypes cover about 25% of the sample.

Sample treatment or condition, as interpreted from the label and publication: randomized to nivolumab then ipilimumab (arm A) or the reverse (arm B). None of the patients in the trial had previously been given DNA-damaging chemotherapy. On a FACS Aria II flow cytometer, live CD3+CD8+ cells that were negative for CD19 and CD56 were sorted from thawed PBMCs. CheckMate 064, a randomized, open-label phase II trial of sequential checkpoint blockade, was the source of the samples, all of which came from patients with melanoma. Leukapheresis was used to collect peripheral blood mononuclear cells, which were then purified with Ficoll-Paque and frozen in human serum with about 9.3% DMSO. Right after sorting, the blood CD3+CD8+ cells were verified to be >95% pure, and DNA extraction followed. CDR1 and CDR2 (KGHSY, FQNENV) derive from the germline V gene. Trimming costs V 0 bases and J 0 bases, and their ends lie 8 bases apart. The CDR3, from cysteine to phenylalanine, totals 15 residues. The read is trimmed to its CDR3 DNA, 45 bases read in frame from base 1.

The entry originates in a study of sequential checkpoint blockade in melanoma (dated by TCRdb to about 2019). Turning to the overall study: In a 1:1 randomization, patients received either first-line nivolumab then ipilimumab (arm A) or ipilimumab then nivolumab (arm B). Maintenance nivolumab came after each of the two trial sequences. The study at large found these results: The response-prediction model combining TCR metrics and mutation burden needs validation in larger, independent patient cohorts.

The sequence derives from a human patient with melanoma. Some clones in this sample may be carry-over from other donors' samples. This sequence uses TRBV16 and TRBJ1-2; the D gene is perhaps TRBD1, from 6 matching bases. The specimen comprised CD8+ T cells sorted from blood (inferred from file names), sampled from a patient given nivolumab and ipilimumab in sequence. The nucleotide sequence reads TGTGCCAGCAGCCAATCAGGACAGACTAACTATGGCTACACCTTC. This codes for CASSQSGQTNYGYTF. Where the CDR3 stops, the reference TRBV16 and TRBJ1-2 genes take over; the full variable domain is GEEVAQTPKHLVRGEGQKAKLYCAPIKGHSYVFWYQQVLKNEFKFLISFQNENVFDETGMPKERFSAKCLPNSPCSLEIQATKLEDSAVYFCASSQSGQTNYGYTFGSGTRLTVV.